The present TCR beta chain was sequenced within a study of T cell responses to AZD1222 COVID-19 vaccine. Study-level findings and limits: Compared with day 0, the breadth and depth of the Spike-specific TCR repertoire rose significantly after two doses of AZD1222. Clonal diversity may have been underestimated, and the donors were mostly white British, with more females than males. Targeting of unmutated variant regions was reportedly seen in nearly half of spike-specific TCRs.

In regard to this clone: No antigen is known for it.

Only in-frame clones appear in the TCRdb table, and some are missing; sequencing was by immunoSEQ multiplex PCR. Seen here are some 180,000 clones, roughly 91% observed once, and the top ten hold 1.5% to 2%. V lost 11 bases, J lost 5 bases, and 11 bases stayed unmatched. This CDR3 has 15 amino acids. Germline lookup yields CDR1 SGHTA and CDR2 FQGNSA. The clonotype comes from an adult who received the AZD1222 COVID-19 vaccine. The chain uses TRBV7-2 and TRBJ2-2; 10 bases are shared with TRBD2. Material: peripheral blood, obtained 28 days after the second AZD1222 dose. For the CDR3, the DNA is TGTGCCGGAGCGGGAGGGCCGGTTCAGACCGGGGAGCTGTTTTTT. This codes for CAGAGGPVQTGELFF.